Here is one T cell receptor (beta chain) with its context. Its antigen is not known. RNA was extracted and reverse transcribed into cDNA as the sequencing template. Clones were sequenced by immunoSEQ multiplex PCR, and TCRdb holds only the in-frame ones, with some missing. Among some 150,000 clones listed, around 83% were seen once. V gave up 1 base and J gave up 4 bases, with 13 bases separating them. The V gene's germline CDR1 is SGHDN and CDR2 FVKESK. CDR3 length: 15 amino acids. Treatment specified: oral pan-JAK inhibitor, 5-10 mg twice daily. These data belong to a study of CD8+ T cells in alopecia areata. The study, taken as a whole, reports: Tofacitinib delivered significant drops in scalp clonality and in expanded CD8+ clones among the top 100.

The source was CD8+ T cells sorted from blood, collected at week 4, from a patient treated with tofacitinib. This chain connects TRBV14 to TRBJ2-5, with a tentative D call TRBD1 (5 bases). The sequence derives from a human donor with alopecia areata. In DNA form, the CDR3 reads TGTGCCAGCAGCCAAGGCGACAGTCTCCTAGAGACCCAGTACTTC. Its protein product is CASSQGDSLLETQYF.